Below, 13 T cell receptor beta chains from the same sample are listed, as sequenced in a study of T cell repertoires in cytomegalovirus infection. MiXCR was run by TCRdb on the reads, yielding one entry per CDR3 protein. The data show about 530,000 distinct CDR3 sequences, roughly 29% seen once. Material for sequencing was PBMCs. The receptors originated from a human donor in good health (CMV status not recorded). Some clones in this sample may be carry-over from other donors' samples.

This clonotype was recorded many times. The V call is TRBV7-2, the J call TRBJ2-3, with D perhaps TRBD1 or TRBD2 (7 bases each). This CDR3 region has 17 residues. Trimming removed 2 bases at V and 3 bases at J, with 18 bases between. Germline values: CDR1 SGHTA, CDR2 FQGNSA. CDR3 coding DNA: TGTGCCAGCAGCTTAAGGCAGGGGGGACTACCAACAGATACGCAGTATTTT. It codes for CASSLRQGGLPTDTQYF. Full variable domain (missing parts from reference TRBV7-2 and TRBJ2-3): GAGVSQSPSNKVTEKGKDVELRCDPISGHTALYWYRQSLGQGLEFLIYFQGNSAPDKSGLPSDRFSAERTGGSVSTLTIQRTQQEDSAVYLCASSLRQGGLPTDTQYFGPGTRLTVL.

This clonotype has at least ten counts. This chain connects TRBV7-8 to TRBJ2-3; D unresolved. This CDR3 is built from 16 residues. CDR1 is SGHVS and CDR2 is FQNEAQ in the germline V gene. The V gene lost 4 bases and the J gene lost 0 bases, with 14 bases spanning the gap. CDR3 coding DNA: TGTGCCAGCAGCTCCGCTTCGACGGTCAGCACAGATACGCAGTATTTT. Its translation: CASSSASTVSTDTQYF.

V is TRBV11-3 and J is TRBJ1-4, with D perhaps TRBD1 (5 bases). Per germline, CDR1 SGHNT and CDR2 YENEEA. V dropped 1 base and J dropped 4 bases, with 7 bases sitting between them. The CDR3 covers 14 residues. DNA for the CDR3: TGTGCCAGCAGCTTAGCCAGGGATAATGAAAAACTGTTTTTT. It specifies CASSLARDNEKLFF.

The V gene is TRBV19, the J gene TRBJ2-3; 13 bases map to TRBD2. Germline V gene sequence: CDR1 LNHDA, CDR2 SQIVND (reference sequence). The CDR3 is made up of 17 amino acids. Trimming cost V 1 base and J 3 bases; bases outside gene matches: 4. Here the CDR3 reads CASSIAVLAGGTDTQYF. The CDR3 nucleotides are TGTGCCAGTAGTATAGCTGTACTAGCGGGAGGGACAGATACGCAGTATTTT.

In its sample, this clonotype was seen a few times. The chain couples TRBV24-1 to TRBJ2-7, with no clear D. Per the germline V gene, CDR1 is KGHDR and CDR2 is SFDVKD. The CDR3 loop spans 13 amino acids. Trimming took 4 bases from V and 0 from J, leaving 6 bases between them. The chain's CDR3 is CATSEASSYEQYF. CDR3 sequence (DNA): TGTGCCACCAGTGAGGCCTCCTCCTACGAGCAGTACTTC.

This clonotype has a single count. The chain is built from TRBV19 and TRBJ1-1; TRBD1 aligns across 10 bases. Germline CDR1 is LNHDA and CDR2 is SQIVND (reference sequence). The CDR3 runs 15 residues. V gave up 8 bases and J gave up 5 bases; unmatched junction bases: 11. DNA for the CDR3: TGTGCCAGTTATTCCAGACAGGGGGCGTATACTGAAGCTTTCTTT. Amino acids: CASYSRQGAYTEAFF.

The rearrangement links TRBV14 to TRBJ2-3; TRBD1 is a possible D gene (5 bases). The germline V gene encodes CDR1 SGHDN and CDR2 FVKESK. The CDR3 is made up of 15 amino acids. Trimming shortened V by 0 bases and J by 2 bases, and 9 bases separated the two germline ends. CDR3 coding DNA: TGTGCCAGCAGCCAAGAGGTGACAGTCACAGATACGCAGTATTTT. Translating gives CASSQEVTVTDTQYF.

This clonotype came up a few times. CDR3 amino acids: CASSLGQGPLNEQFF. CDR3 coding DNA: TGTGCCAGCAGCTTGGGTCAGGGGCCGCTAAATGAGCAGTTCTTC. The gene calls are TRBV11-2 and TRBJ2-1; D might be TRBD1 (6 bases). The CDR3 totals 15 residues. V gave up 3 bases and J gave up 7 bases, with 16 bases separating them. Germline V gene lookup returns CDR1 SGHAT and CDR2 FQNNGV.

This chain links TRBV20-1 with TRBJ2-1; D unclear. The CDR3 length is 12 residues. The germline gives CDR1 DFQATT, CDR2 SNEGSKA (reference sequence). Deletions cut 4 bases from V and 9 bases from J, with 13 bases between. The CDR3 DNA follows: TGCAGTGCTACGAGGAGTCACGGTGAGCAGTTCTTC. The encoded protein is CSATRSHGEQFF.

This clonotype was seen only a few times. CDR3 region: CASRRLIGVNTGELFF. Here the CDR3 DNA reads TGTGCCAGCAGGCGCCTAATAGGGGTAAACACCGGGGAGCTGTTTTTT. V and J are TRBV6-5 and TRBJ2-2; D might be TRBD1 (5 bases). Germline CDR1 MNHEY, CDR2 SVGAGI. V was pared by 6 bases and J by 2 bases, with 16 bases between. The CDR3 is 16 amino acids.

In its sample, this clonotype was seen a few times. The CDR3 is CSAAGGYGYTF. CDR3 bases: TGCAGTGCTGCAGGGGGCTATGGCTACACCTTC. This chain uses TRBV20-1 with TRBJ1-2, with TRBD1 matching 7 bases. The length of the CDR3 is 11 residues. The germline V gene has CDR1 DFQATT and CDR2 SNEGSKA (reference sequence). The V segment lost 5 bases and the J segment 4 bases; nucleotides outside the gene matches: 1.

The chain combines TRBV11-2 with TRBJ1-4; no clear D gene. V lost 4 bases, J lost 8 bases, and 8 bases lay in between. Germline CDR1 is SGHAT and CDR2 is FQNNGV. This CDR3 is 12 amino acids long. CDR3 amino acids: CASSYEREKLFF. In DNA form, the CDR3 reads TGTGCCAGCAGCTACGAACGGGAAAAACTGTTTTTT.

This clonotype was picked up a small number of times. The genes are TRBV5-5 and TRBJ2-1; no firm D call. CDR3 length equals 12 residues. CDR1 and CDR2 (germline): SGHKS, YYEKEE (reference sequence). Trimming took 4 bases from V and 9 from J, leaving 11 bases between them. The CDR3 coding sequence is TGTGCCAGCAGCCCCGCCGGCTCTGAGCAGTTCTTC. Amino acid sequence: CASSPAGSEQFF.